These 14 T cell receptor beta chains came from one sample sequenced in a study of blood T cells in healthy people across ages. A J-beta primer mix and a sample-barcoded 5' primer were used in a second PCR of roughly 6 to 11 cycles. TCRdb fed the 5' RACE reads into MiXCR, producing one record per CDR3 protein. The sample lists about 1,400,000 distinct CDR3 sequences; around 42% were seen once. Material: blood. All receptors come from a young woman in good health.

As DNA, the CDR3 is TGCAGTGCTGCGGCGGACAGCAGCAATCAGCCCCAGCATTTT. Translated: CSAAADSSNQPQHF. This sequence joins TRBV20-1 and TRBJ1-5; weak D call: TRBD1 (6 bases). The V and J ends lost 5 bases and 1 base respectively, with 12 bases between them. In germline, CDR1 is DFQATT, CDR2 SNEGSKA (reference sequence). The CDR3 extends over 14 amino acids.

This chain links TRBV20-1 with TRBJ2-7, with D maybe TRBD1 (6 bases). There are 11 residues in the CDR3. The V end was cut by 6 bases, the J end by 5 bases, with 11 bases between. Germline V CDR1 and CDR2: DFQATT, SNEGSKA (reference sequence). The CDR3 here is CSADRYNEQYF. The CDR3 DNA sequence: TGCAGTGCCGACAGGTACAACGAGCAGTACTTC.

The V call is TRBV9, the J call TRBJ2-7, with a possible D match to TRBD2 (6 bases). Germline loops: CDR1 SGDLS, CDR2 YYNGEE. Trimming left V 2 bases short and J 0 bases short, with 15 bases between. The CDR3 is made up of 16 amino acids. The DNA for the CDR3 is TGTGCCAGCAGCGTCGCCGGGACTTCCAGCTCCTACGAGCAGTACTTC. This encodes CASSVAGTSSSYEQYF.

The rearrangement links TRBV11-2 to TRBJ2-1, with TRBD1 matching 7 bases. Germline CDR1 is SGHAT and CDR2 is FQNNGV. Trimming cost V 5 bases and J 3 bases; bases outside gene matches: 10. This CDR3 comprises 16 residues. The CDR3 here is CASSTDRALLYNEQFF. CDR3 nucleotides: TGTGCCAGCAGCACCGACAGGGCCCTACTCTACAATGAGCAGTTCTTC.

The chain carries TRBV2 and TRBJ2-7; 8 nucleotides align to TRBD2. The CDR3 is 15 amino acids. Germline lookup yields CDR1 SNHLY and CDR2 FYNNEI. The ends lost 4 bases at V and 1 base at J; junction bases unmatched: 6. The CDR3 loop reads CASSGQRGPSYEQYF. CDR3 nucleotide sequence: TGTGCCAGCAGTGGGCAGCGGGGGCCATCCTACGAGCAGTACTTC.

The chain links TRBV4-1 to TRBJ2-1; no firm D call. The CDR3 spans 13 residues. V lost 2 bases to trimming and J lost 6 bases, with 8 bases between them. Germline-derived CDR1 and CDR2 are MGHRA and YSYEKL. This chain's CDR3 is CASSQLKGNEQFF. CDR3 DNA: TGCGCCAGCAGCCAACTTAAGGGCAATGAGCAGTTCTTC.

This rearrangement joins TRBV10-3 to TRBJ1-2, with 7 nucleotides matching TRBD1. This CDR3 comprises 15 residues. V shed 2 bases, J shed 5 bases, and the junction held 8 bases outside the gene matches. Germline V gene lookup returns CDR1 ENHRY and CDR2 SYGVKD. CDR3 sequence reads: CAISESPGGGYGYTF. The CDR3 DNA reads TGTGCCATCAGTGAGAGTCCAGGGGGGGGGTATGGCTACACCTTC.

In its sample, this clonotype was seen a few times. V gene TRBV20-1 combines with J gene TRBJ2-7; no clear D gene. The V end was cut by 0 bases, the J end by 6 bases, with 12 bases between. This CDR3 has 13 amino acids. CDR1 is DFQATT and CDR2 is SNEGSKA in the germline V gene (reference sequence). The CDR3: CSARDFHPSEQYF. In DNA form, the CDR3 reads TGCAGTGCTAGAGATTTCCACCCCTCCGAGCAGTACTTC.

This clonotype was seen a single time. Given a much more abundant clone one base away, this may be a read error. The genes are TRBV25-1 and TRBJ2-1, with 7 bases lining up with TRBD2. The length of the CDR3 is 15 residues. Germline lookup yields CDR1 MGHDK and CDR2 SYGVNS. CDR3 residues: CASSPSGNSLNGQSF. In DNA, the CDR3 is TGTGCCAGCAGTCCAAGCGGGAACTCTCTAAATGGGCAGTCCTTC. Full variable domain (missing parts from reference TRBV25-1 and TRBJ2-1): EADIYQTPRYLVIGTGKKITLECSQTMGHDKMYWYQQDPGMELHLIHYSYGVNSTEKGDLSSESTVSRIRTEHFPLTLESARPSHTSQYLCASSPSGNSLNGQSFGPGTRLTVL.

This chain links TRBV6-6 with TRBJ1-1; 8 nucleotides match TRBD1. Per germline, CDR1 MNHNY and CDR2 SVGAGI (reference sequence). V was pared by 11 bases and J by 10 bases, with 18 bases of the junction left unmatched. This CDR3 contains 14 residues. In DNA form, the CDR3 reads TGTGCCGGCTGGCAGGGGGCGCAAAGGATTGTAGCTTTCTTT. Translation gives CAGWQGAQRIVAFF.

The chain combines TRBV4-1 with TRBJ2-7, with 10 bases lining up with TRBD1. V was pared by 4 bases and J by 0 bases, with 15 bases of the junction left unmatched. Per germline, CDR1 MGHRA and CDR2 YSYEKL. The CDR3 length is 19 residues. DNA of the CDR3: TGCGCCAGCAGCCCTCCGGGACAGGGGAAAATCAGTAGCTCCTACGAGCAGTACTTC. The encoded protein is CASSPPGQGKISSSYEQYF.

The rearrangement joins TRBV28 to TRBJ1-2, with D perhaps TRBD1 (5 bases). Per the germline V gene, CDR1 is MDHEN and CDR2 is SYDVKM. This CDR3 is 13 amino acids long. Between the trimmed V and J ends, which lost 3 bases and 8 bases, there was a span of 13 bases. The CDR3 region is CASSLGTPVGYTF. Written as DNA, the CDR3 is TGTGCCAGCAGTTTGGGGACTCCGGTGGGCTACACCTTC.

The chain has TRBV7-2 and TRBJ1-5; D not certain. The V and J ends lost 5 bases and 6 bases respectively, with 11 bases between them. CDR3 length: 13 amino acids. Germline CDR1 reads SGHTA; CDR2 reads FQGNSA. The CDR3 here is CASSMDGGQPQHF. For the CDR3, the DNA is TGTGCCAGCAGCATGGACGGCGGTCAGCCCCAGCATTTT.

This clonotype was counted only a few times. The chain couples TRBV20-1 to TRBJ1-2; D remains unclear. CDR1 DFQATT and CDR2 SNEGSKA come from the germline V gene (reference sequence). The CDR3 loop spans 17 amino acids. The germline V and J ends were trimmed by 0 bases and 1 base, with 18 bases remaining between them. The CDR3 DNA reads TGCAGTGCTAGAGATCCATGGGTCGACACTGTTAACTATGGCTACACCTTC. Translating gives CSARDPWVDTVNYGYTF.